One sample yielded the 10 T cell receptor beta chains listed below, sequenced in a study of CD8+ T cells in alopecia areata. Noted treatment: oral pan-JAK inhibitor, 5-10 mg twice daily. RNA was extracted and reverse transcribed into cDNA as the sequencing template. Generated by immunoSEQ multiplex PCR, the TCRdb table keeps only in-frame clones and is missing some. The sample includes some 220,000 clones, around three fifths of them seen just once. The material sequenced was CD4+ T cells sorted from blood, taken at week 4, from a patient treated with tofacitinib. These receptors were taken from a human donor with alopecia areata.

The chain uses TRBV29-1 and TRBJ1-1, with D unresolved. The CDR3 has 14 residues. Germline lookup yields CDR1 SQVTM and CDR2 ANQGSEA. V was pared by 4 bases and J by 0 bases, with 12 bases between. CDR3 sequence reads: CSVGVKGMNTEAFF. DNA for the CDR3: TGCAGCGTTGGGGTAAAAGGGATGAACACTGAAGCTTTCTTT.

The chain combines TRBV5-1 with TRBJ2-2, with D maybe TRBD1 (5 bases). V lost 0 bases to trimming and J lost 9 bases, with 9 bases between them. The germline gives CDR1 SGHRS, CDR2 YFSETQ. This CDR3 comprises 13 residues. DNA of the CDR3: TGCGCCAGCAGCTTGGCCGACAGCCGGGAGCTGTTTTTT. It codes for CASSLADSRELFF.

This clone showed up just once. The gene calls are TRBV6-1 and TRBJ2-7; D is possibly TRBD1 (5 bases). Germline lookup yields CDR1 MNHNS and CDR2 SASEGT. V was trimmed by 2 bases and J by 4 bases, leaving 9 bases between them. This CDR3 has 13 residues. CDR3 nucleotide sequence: TGTGCCAGCAGTGAAATCAGGGCGTACGAGCAGTACTTC. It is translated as CASSEIRAYEQYF.

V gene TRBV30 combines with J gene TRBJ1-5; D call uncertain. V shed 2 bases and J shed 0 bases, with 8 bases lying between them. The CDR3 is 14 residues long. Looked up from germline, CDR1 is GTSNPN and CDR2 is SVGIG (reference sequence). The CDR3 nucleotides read TGTGCCTGGAGTCCCCCGGGTAGCAATCAGCCCCAGCATTTT. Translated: CAWSPPGSNQPQHF.

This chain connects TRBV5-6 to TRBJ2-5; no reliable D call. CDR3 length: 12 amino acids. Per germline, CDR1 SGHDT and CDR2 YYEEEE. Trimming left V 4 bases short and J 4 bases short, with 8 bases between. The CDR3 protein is CASSLAGETQYF. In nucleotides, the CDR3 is TGTGCCAGCAGCCTGGCCGGAGAGACCCAGTACTTC.

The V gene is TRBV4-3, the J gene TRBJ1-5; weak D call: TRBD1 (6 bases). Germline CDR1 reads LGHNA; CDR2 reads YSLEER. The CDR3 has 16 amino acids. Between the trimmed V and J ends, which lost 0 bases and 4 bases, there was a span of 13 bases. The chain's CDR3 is CASSQEVRQGNQPQHF. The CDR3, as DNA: TGCGCCAGCAGCCAAGAGGTACGCCAGGGGAATCAGCCCCAGCATTTT.

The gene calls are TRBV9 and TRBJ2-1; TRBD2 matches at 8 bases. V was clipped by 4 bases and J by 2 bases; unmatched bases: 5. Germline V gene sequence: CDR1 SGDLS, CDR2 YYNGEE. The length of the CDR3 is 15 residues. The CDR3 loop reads CASSTFSGAYNEQFF. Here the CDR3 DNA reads TGTGCCAGCAGCACTTTTAGCGGGGCCTACAATGAGCAGTTCTTC.

In DNA, the CDR3 is TGCAGCGTTGCCCTTGCTTCCTACGAGCAGTACTTC. Protein product: CSVALASYEQYF. V usage is TRBV29-1 and J usage is TRBJ2-5, with D unresolved. With the DNA end fitting TRBJ2-7 better, the J assignment may be wrong. Per germline, CDR1 SQVTM and CDR2 ANQGSEA. The CDR3 totals 12 residues.

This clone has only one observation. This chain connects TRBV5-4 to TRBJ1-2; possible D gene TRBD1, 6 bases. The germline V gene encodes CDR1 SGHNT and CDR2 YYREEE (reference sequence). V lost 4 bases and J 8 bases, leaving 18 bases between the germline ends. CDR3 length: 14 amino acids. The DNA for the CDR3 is TGTGCCAGCAGCGTGTCACAGGGTGGGGACGGCTACACCTTC. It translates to CASSVSQGGDGYTF.

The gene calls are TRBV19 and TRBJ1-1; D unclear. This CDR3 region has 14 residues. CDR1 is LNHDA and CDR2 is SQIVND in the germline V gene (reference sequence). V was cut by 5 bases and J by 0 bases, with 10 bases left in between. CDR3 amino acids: CASSQAQMNTEAFF. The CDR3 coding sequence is TGTGCCAGTAGTCAGGCACAGATGAACACTGAAGCTTTCTTT. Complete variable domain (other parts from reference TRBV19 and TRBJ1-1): DGGITQSPKYLFRKEGQNVTLSCEQNLNHDAMYWYRQDPGQGLRLIYYSQIVNDFQKGDIAEGYSVSREKKESFPLTVTSAQKNPTAFYLCASSQAQMNTEAFFGQGTRLTVV.